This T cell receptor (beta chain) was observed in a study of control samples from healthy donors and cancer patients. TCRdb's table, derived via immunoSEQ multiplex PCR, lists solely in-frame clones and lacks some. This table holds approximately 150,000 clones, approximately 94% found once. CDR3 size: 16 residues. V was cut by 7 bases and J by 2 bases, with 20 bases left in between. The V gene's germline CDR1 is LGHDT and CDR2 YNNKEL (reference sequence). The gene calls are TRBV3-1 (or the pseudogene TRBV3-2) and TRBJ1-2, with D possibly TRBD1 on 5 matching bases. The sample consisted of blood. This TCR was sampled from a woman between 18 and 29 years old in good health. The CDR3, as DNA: TGTGCCAGCACTGATTTGCGACAGCAGAAAAACTATGGCTACACCTTC. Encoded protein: CASTDLRQQKNYGYTF.